The rows below give T cell receptor beta chains drawn from one sample of a study of blood T cell repertoires in COVID-19. The assay was immunoSEQ multiplex PCR, and TCRdb's table has in-frame clones only and misses some. The sample includes 400,000 to 450,000 clones, roughly nine tenths of them seen just once. The sample comprised PBMCs or T cells enriched from blood (not recorded which). The receptors were sampled from a young man who had recovered from COVID-19. Each CDR3 is given with its conserved first and last residue. Each record gives: clone size, J gene, D gene, V gene, CDR3 protein, CDR3 DNA. D genes are given only for firm matches. Clone size is stated in some rows and not others, as once, few, many or a class when expanded.

>-|TRBJ2-7|-|TRBV7-2
CASSLGGEGYEQYF
TGTGCCAGCAGCTTAGGGGGGGAAGGCTACGAGCAGTACTTC
>-|TRBJ2-7|TRBD1|TRBV4-1
CASSQGPGQGARFEQYF
TGCGCCAGCAGCCAAGGCCCGGGACAGGGGGCAAGGTTCGAGCAGTACTTC
>-|TRBJ1-5|-|TRBV4-2
CASSQEAGSQPQHF
TGTGCCAGCAGCCAAGAAGCGGGATCTCAGCCCCAGCATTTT
>-|TRBJ2-1|TRBD2|TRBV5-6
CASSLVAGNEQFF
TGTGCCAGCAGCTTGGTAGCGGGCAATGAGCAGTTCTTC
>-|TRBJ1-3|-|TRBV28
CASRGAPGNTIYF
TGTGCCAGCAGAGGAGCTCCTGGAAACACCATATATTTT
>-|TRBJ2-1|TRBD2|TRBV5-1
CASSLDHGLAGGGRIYEQFF
TGCGCCAGCAGCTTGGACCATGGACTAGCGGGAGGGGGGCGTATTTATGAGCAGTTCTTC
>-|TRBJ2-1|TRBD2|TRBV24-1
CATSDLSSGLNNEQFF
TGTGCCACCAGTGATTTATCTAGCGGGTTGAACAATGAGCAGTTCTTC
>-|TRBJ1-1|-|TRBV6-5
CASRTGAEAFF
TGTGCCAGCAGGACGGGGGCTGAAGCTTTCTTT
>-|TRBJ2-3|TRBD2|TRBV30
CAWSPLAGNADTQYF
TGTGCCTGGAGCCCCTTAGCGGGAAACGCAGATACGCAGTATTTT
>-|TRBJ2-3|TRBD1|TRBV7-9
CASSYSGTGKWADTQYF
TGTGCCAGCAGCTACTCTGGGACAGGGAAGTGGGCAGATACGCAGTATTTT
>-|TRBJ2-7|TRBD1|TRBV5-6
CASSDGTGAPYEQYF
TGTGCCAGCAGCGACGGGACAGGGGCCCCCTACGAGCAGTACTTC
>-|TRBJ1-3|-|TRBV5-1
CASSTDISGNTIYF
TGCGCCAGCAGCACCGACATCTCTGGAAACACCATATATTTT
>-|TRBJ1-1|TRBD1|TRBV5-1
CASSPGTGGAMTEAFF
TGCGCCAGCAGCCCCGGGACAGGGGGCGCGATGACTGAAGCTTTCTTT
>-|TRBJ1-2|TRBD1|TRBV3-1/TRBV3-2
CASSFLRQGRSLYGYTF
TGTGCCAGCAGCTTCCTCAGACAGGGTCGGAGCCTCTATGGCTACACCTTC
>-|TRBJ2-2|-|TRBV28
CASSFRSGNTGELFF
TGTGCCAGCAGTTTTCGCTCGGGGAACACCGGGGAGCTGTTTTTT
>-|TRBJ2-6|-|TRBV5-6
CASSLVSGANVLTF
TGTGCCAGCAGCCTAGTCTCTGGGGCCAACGTCCTGACTTTC
>-|TRBJ2-2|TRBD1|TRBV18
CASSPRDSNTGELFF
TGTGCCAGCTCACCACGGGACAGTAACACCGGGGAGCTGTTTTTT
>-|TRBJ1-5|TRBD1|TRBV15
CATSRVRGSRNQPQHF
TGTGCCACCAGCAGAGTCAGGGGGTCCCGCAATCAGCCCCAGCATTTT
>-|TRBJ1-5|-|TRBV28
CASSTQQGSGNQPQHF
TGTGCCAGCAGTACCCAACAGGGATCGGGCAATCAGCCCCAGCATTTT
>-|TRBJ2-3|-|TRBV18
CASSPIQTSTDTQYF
TGTGCCAGCTCACCAATCCAGACTAGCACAGATACGCAGTATTTT
>-|TRBJ1-5|-|TRBV28
CASIGRQGSYQPQHF
TGTGCCAGCATAGGCAGGCAGGGGAGTTACCAGCCCCAGCATTTT
>-|TRBJ1-6|-|TRBV28
CATYQGGNSPLHF
TGTGCCACCTACCAGGGTGGAAATTCACCCCTCCACTTT
>-|TRBJ1-5|TRBD1|TRBV4-2
CASSHLTGEQQPQHF
TGTGCCAGCAGCCATCTGACAGGGGAACAGCAGCCCCAGCATTTT
>-|TRBJ2-1|-|TRBV9
CASLERHYNEQFF
TGTGCCAGCCTAGAGAGGCATTACAATGAGCAGTTCTTC
>-|TRBJ2-3|-|TRBV11-2
CASSPPGAGAEDTQYF
TGTGCCAGCAGCCCGCCGGGGGCGGGAGCGGAGGATACGCAGTATTTT
>-|TRBJ2-5|TRBD2|TRBV7-9
CASSSGLAGSTETQYF
TGTGCCAGCAGCTCCGGACTAGCGGGAAGTACAGAGACCCAGTACTTC
>once|TRBJ1-1|-|TRBV10-3
CAISGKQGSDTEAFF
TGTGCCATCAGTGGGAAACAGGGTTCGGACACTGAAGCTTTCTTT
>-|TRBJ2-1|-|TRBV5-1
CASSSRGNEQFF
TGCGCCAGCAGTAGCAGGGGTAATGAGCAGTTCTTC
>-|TRBJ1-5|-|TRBV21-1
CASSKGGTGDFLSNQPQHF
TGTGCCAGCAGCAAGGGGGGGACAGGGGACTTCCTTAGCAATCAGCCCCAGCATTTT
>-|TRBJ2-5|-|TRBV6-5
CASSYSRVEETQYF
TGTGCCAGCAGTTACTCGAGGGTCGAAGAGACCCAGTACTTC
>-|TRBJ2-7|TRBD1|TRBV5-1
CASSLEQGMVSYEQYF
TGCGCCAGCAGCTTGGAACAGGGGATGGTATCCTACGAGCAGTACTTC
>-|TRBJ1-4|TRBD1|TRBV19
CASSQTTGGVGEKLFF
TGTGCCAGTAGCCAAACAACAGGGGGTGTCGGTGAAAAACTGTTTTTT
>once|TRBJ2-1|TRBD2|TRBV6-5
CASSKPGGDEQFF
TGTGCCAGCAGTAAGCCGGGGGGGGATGAGCAGTTCTTC
>-|TRBJ2-1|TRBD2|TRBV11-2
CASSSYRGSSGRIYNEQFF
TGTGCCAGCAGCTCGTACCGGGGGTCTAGCGGGAGAATCTACAATGAGCAGTTCTTC
>once|TRBJ2-5|TRBD1|TRBV6-5
CASSYSNRGQETQYF
TGTGCCAGCAGTTACTCGAACAGGGGCCAAGAGACCCAGTACTTC
>-|TRBJ2-7|-|TRBV6-1
CASSEASSGQTLYF
TGTGCCAGCAGTGAAGCTAGTTCCGGACAGACACTGTACTTC
>-|TRBJ2-1|-|TRBV7-9
CASGSSTRLNEQFF
TGTGCCAGCGGATCCTCGACTAGGTTAAATGAGCAGTTCTTC